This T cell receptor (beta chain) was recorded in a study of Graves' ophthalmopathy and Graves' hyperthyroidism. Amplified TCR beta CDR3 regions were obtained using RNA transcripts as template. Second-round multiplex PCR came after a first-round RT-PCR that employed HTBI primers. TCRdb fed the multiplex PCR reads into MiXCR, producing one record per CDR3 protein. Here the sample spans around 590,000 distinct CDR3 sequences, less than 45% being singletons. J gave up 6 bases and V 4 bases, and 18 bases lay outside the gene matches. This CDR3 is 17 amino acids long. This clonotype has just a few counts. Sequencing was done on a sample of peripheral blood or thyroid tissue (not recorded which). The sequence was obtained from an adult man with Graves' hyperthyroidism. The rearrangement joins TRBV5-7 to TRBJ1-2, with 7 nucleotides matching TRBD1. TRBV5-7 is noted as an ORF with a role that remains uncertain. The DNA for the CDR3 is TGTGCCAGCAGCAACCTTCCCCCGCGACAGGGCTCAGATGGCTACACCTTC. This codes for CASSNLPPRQGSDGYTF.